This T cell receptor beta chain was sequenced for a study of T cell responses to AZD1222 COVID-19 vaccine. Study observations and caveats: Spike-wide coverage was observed for vaccine-associated CD4 TCRs, with dominant responses at 160-218 and 743-854. Donors skewed white British and female; clonal diversity was possibly underestimated.

This table comes from immunoSEQ multiplex PCR, and its TCRdb copy is limited to in-frame clones, with some not included. The data contain tens of thousands of clones, just under 90% of them singletons. Germline V CDR1 and CDR2: LGHNA, YSLEER. J gave up 4 bases and V 4 bases, and 4 bases lay outside the gene matches. This CDR3 spans 15 amino acids. Turning to this clone: No antigen is known for it.

The sample was peripheral blood, taken on day 0 of MenACWY control vaccination. The TCR sequence derives from an adult in good health. This sequence joins TRBV4-3 and TRBJ1-2, with 12 nucleotides matching TRBD1. The chain's CDR3 is CASSPGTGGGYGYTF. CDR3 DNA sequence: TGCGCCAGCAGCCCCGGGACAGGGGGCGGCTATGGCTACACCTTC.